The present TCR beta chain was sequenced within a study of blood T cell repertoires in COVID-19. Study context: Samples of COVID-19 (acute and convalescent) were obtained from the United States, Italy and Spain.

Original methodology: Amplifying reference gene primers gave estimates of nucleated cell counts. Using immunoSEQ multiplex PCR, the repertoire was profiled, and TCRdb retains in-frame clones only, with some absent. The DNA was the basis for D and trimming; V, J and clone size are from that table. Of more than 35,000 clones detected, 70% to 90% appear once; the ten largest clones hold approximately 9.1%. Sequenced: peripheral blood. This receptor was obtained from a human donor in a cohort sampled during active COVID-19.

For the CDR3, the DNA is TGTGCCAGTAGTCCAGACAGGGGAGCGCCTGAAGCTTTCTTT. Its translation is CASSPDRGAPEAFF. The V and J genes are TRBV19 and TRBJ1-1; TRBD1 matches 8 bases. With V trimmed by 5 bases and J by 6 bases, 8 bases remained unmatched. CDR3 length equals 14 residues. Germline loops: CDR1 LNHDA, CDR2 SQIVND (reference sequence). The full variable domain, with the rest looked up from reference TRBV19 and TRBJ1-1, is DGGITQSPKYLFRKEGQNVTLSCEQNLNHDAMYWYRQDPGQGLRLIYYSQIVNDFQKGDIAEGYSVSREKKESFPLTVTSAQKNPTAFYLCASSPDRGAPEAFFGQGTRLTVV.